This TCR beta chain was documented in a study of identical twins. Points on this clonotype: Its antigen is unidentified.

Points from the study as a whole: Its conclusions, products of cross-sectional statistical analysis, did not come from following the same donors. Fewer insertions characterized abundant cord blood beta clonotypes, whereas memory repertoires showed none. Out-of-frame alpha sequences shared between twins exhibited an excess of low generation probability.

A single record per CDR3 protein comes from TCRdb applying MiXCR to the 5' RACE reads. The data contain fewer than 350,000 distinct CDR3 sequences, about 8% of them seen just once; the ten biggest clones take up over 2%. V was pared by 8 bases and J by 4 bases, with 4 bases of the junction left unmatched. The CDR3 length is 13 residues. The germline V gene has CDR1 MNHNS and CDR2 SASEGT. These data were also reused for a study on yellow fever vaccine responses in identical twins.

This TCR was recovered from a young woman in good health. This chain links TRBV6-1 with TRBJ2-1; 8 bases align to TRBD2. The specimen was memory (CD45RO+) T cells sorted from blood. The CDR3 loop reads CASSTSEYNEQFF. CDR3 bases: TGTGCCAGCTCGACTAGCGAGTACAATGAGCAGTTCTTC.